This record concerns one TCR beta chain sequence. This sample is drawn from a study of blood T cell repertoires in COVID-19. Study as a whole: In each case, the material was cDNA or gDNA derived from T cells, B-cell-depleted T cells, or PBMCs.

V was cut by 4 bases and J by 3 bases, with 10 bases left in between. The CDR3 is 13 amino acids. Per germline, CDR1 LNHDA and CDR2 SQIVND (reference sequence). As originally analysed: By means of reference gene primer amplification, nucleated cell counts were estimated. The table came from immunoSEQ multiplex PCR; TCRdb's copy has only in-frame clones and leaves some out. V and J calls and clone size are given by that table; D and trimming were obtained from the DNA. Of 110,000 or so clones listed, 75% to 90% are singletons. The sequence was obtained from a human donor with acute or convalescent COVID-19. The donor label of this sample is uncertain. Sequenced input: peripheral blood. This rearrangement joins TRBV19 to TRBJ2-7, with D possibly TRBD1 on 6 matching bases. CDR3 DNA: TGTGCCAGTAGTACCACAGGGTTCTACGAGCAGTACTTC. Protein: CASSTTGFYEQYF.